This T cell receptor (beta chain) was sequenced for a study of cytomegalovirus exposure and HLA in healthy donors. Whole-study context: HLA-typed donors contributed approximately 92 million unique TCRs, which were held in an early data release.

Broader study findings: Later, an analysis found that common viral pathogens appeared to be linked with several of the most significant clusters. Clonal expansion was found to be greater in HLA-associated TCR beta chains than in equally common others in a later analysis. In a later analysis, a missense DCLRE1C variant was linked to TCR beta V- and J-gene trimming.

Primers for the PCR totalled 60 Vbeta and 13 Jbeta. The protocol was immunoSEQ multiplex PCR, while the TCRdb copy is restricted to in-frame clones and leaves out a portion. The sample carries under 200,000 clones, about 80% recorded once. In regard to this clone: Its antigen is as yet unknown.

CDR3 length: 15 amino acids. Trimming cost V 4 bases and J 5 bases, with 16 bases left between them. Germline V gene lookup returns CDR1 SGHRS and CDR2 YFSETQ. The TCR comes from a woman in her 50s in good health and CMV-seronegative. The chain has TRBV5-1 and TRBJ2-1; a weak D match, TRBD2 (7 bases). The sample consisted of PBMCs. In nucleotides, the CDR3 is TGCGCCAGCAGCCGGGGGGCGGGACTTGACAATGAGCAGTTCTTC. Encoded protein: CASSRGAGLDNEQFF.